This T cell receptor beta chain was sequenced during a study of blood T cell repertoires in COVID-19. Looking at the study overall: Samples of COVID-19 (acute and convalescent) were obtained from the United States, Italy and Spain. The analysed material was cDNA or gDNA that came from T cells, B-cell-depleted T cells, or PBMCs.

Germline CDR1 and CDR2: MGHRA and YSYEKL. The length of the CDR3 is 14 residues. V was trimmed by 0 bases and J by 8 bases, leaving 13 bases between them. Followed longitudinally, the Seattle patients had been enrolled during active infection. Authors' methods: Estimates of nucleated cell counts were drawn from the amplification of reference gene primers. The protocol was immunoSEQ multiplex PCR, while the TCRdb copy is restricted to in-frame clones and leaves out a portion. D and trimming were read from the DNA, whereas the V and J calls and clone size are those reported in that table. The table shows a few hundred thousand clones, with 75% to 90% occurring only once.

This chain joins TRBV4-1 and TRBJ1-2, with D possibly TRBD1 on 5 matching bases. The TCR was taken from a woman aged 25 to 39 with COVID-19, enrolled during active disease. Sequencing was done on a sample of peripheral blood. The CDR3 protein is CASSQDVTGRGYTF. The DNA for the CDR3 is TGCGCCAGCAGCCAAGATGTAACAGGCAGGGGCTACACCTTC.